The present T cell receptor (beta chain) was sequenced within a study of cytomegalovirus exposure and HLA in healthy donors. Trimming stripped 10 bases from V and 7 bases from J, with 25 bases between. This CDR3 has 16 amino acids. In germline, CDR1 is MNHNY, CDR2 SVGAGI (reference sequence). Study results and caveats: Rare TCR sequences predominated, though certain public TCRs were found in many donors. Most subjects' HLA-A and HLA-B alleles were reportedly predicted from TCR beta sequences. As was reported, the classifier diagnosed cytomegalovirus status with high specificity and sensitivity.

In regard to this clone: What it binds is not known.

The PCR contained 60 Vbeta and 13 Jbeta primers. Produced via immunoSEQ multiplex PCR; TCRdb's table is partial and in-frame only. The table records 170,000 or so clones, around 82% of them present only once. Sequenced input: PBMCs. The chain links TRBV6-6 to TRBJ1-4; TRBD1 might be the D (6 bases). The sequence derives from a boy aged 2 to 10 in good health and CMV-seronegative. This CDR3 reads CATAGAKRVEAEKLFF. CDR3 bases: TGTGCCACCGCGGGGGCGAAAAGGGTTGAGGCTGAAAAACTGTTTTTT.